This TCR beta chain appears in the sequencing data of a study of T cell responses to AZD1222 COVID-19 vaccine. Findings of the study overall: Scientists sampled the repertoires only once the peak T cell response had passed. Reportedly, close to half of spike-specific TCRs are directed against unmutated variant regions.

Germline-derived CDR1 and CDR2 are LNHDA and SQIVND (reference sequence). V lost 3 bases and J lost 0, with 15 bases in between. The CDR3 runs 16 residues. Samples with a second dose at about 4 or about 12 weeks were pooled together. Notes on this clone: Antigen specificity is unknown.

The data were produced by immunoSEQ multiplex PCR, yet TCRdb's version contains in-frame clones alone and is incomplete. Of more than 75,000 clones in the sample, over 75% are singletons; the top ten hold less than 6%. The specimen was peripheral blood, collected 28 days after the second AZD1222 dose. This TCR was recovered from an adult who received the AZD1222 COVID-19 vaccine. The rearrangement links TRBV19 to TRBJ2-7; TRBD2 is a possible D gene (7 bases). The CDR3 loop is CASSMSGGGASYEQYF. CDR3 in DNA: TGTGCCAGTAGTATGTCCGGTGGGGGGGCCTCCTACGAGCAGTACTTC.